This T cell receptor (beta chain) was captured in a study of type 1 regulatory T cells. Germline V lookup: CDR1 GTSNPN, CDR2 SVGIG (reference sequence). The CDR3 consists of 13 residues. Trimming removed 7 bases from V and 0 bases from J, with 10 bases in between. TCRdb analysed the reads with MiXCR anew, one entry per CDR3 protein. The data hold about 60,000 distinct CDR3 sequences, with 45% to 50% observed a single time. As concerns this clonotype: The antigen is not known.

The gene calls are TRBV30 and TRBJ1-3, with D unclear. The TCR comes from a human donor in good health. The sample was cultured non-Tr1 T cells, either the whole culture or a sorted T cell fraction (not recorded which). The CDR3 coding sequence is TGTGCCTCGCTCCTGAGCTCTGGAAACACCATATATTTT. Its translation: CASLLSSGNTIYF.